This entry describes one T cell receptor (beta chain). Its specificity is not known. The sample comes from a study of beta chain features in type 1 diabetes. Study background: Analysis included over 90 million sorted cells drawn from all samples. Study findings and constraints: It was not settled here whether HLA type affects TCRB rearrangement. There was a moderate but significant shortening of TCRB CDR3s in all four CD4+ subsets of Type 1 diabetes patients.

The CDR3 covers 14 residues. The V and J ends lost 6 bases and 4 bases, in that order; junction bases with no gene match: 6. From germline, CDR1 is MNHEY and CDR2 SVGAGI. Expressed TCRB transcripts were sequenced because the entire RNA isolate underwent reverse transcription. The method was immunoSEQ multiplex PCR; TCRdb's version includes in-frame clones alone and lacks a portion of them. The table shows tens of thousands of clones, with about 55% occurring only once. This receptor was obtained from a woman between 18 and 29 years old in good health. The specimen sequenced was Tregs from blood. This chain connects TRBV6-5 to TRBJ2-1; 7 bases agree with TRBD2. The CDR3 is CASRGLESYNEQFF. CDR3 DNA sequence: TGTGCCAGCAGAGGACTAGAATCATACAATGAGCAGTTCTTC.